The present TCR beta chain was sequenced within a study of blood T cell repertoires in COVID-19. Study as a whole: Samples taken during acute and convalescent COVID-19 were collected in the United States, Italy and Spain. In each case, the material was cDNA or gDNA derived from T cells, B-cell-depleted T cells, or PBMCs.

V dropped 2 bases and J dropped 0 bases, with 11 bases sitting between them. The CDR3 totals 16 residues. Looked up from germline, CDR1 is SGDLS and CDR2 is YYNGEE. In the authors' methods: Amplified reference gene primers provided the basis for estimating nucleated cell counts. Some clones are missing from TCRdb's copy, which holds only in-frame ones; the method was immunoSEQ multiplex PCR. The V and J calls and the clone size are those of that table, but D and trimming were determined from the DNA. This sample has over 40,000 clones, with around four fifths found just once. This receptor was identified in a man aged 55 to 70 with active COVID-19. The specimen was peripheral blood. This rearrangement joins TRBV9 to TRBJ2-2, with D possibly TRBD2 on 7 matching bases. CDR3 loop: CASSVRGAPNTGELFF. The CDR3 DNA sequence: TGTGCCAGCAGCGTCCGGGGGGCCCCGAACACCGGGGAGCTGTTTTTT.